This TCR beta chain was sequenced during a study of blood T cell repertoires in COVID-19. Study background: Sites in the United States, Italy and Spain provided acute and convalescent COVID-19 samples. T cells, B-cell-depleted T cells, or PBMCs provided the cDNA or gDNA that served as material.

Produced via immunoSEQ multiplex PCR; TCRdb's table is partial and in-frame only. The sample has roughly 250,000 clones, around 82% seen once. V lost 3 bases and J 3 bases, leaving 10 bases between the germline ends. Germline V lookup: CDR1 SGDLS, CDR2 YYNGEE. This CDR3 contains 14 residues. This clone was observed once. Living in roughly 23 US areas, the participants were between roughly 18 and 89 years of age. Exposed enrollees had met someone with a PCR-confirmed or clinician-diagnosed COVID-19 case at some point within the 2 weeks before study entry. The chain links TRBV9 to TRBJ2-1, with D perhaps TRBD2 (5 bases). The specimen sequenced was PBMCs or T cells enriched from blood (not recorded which). This clonotype was obtained from a woman aged 40-49 years who had been exposed to COVID-19. The CDR3 reads CASSDIRGYNEQFF. The DNA of the CDR3 is TGTGCCAGCAGCGACATCCGGGGCTACAATGAGCAGTTCTTC.